The table lists the clone carrying this T cell receptor beta chain with a count of one. The data were taken from a study of control samples from healthy donors and cancer patients. The germline CDR1 and CDR2 sequences are LNHDA and SQIVND (reference sequence). The V and J ends lost 3 bases and 4 bases respectively, with 21 bases between them. CDR3 size: 17 residues. Clones were read by immunoSEQ multiplex PCR, and TCRdb kept only the in-frame ones, dropping some. This sample has over 150,000 clones, with roughly 94% found just once. The sample taken for sequencing was blood. V and J are TRBV19 and TRBJ1-1; D remains unclear. This TCR came from a man aged 40-55 years in good health. The CDR3 reads CASSIGGRGWGSTEAFF. CDR3 sequence (DNA): TGTGCCAGTAGTATCGGTGGTAGAGGTTGGGGTTCCACTGAAGCTTTCTTT.